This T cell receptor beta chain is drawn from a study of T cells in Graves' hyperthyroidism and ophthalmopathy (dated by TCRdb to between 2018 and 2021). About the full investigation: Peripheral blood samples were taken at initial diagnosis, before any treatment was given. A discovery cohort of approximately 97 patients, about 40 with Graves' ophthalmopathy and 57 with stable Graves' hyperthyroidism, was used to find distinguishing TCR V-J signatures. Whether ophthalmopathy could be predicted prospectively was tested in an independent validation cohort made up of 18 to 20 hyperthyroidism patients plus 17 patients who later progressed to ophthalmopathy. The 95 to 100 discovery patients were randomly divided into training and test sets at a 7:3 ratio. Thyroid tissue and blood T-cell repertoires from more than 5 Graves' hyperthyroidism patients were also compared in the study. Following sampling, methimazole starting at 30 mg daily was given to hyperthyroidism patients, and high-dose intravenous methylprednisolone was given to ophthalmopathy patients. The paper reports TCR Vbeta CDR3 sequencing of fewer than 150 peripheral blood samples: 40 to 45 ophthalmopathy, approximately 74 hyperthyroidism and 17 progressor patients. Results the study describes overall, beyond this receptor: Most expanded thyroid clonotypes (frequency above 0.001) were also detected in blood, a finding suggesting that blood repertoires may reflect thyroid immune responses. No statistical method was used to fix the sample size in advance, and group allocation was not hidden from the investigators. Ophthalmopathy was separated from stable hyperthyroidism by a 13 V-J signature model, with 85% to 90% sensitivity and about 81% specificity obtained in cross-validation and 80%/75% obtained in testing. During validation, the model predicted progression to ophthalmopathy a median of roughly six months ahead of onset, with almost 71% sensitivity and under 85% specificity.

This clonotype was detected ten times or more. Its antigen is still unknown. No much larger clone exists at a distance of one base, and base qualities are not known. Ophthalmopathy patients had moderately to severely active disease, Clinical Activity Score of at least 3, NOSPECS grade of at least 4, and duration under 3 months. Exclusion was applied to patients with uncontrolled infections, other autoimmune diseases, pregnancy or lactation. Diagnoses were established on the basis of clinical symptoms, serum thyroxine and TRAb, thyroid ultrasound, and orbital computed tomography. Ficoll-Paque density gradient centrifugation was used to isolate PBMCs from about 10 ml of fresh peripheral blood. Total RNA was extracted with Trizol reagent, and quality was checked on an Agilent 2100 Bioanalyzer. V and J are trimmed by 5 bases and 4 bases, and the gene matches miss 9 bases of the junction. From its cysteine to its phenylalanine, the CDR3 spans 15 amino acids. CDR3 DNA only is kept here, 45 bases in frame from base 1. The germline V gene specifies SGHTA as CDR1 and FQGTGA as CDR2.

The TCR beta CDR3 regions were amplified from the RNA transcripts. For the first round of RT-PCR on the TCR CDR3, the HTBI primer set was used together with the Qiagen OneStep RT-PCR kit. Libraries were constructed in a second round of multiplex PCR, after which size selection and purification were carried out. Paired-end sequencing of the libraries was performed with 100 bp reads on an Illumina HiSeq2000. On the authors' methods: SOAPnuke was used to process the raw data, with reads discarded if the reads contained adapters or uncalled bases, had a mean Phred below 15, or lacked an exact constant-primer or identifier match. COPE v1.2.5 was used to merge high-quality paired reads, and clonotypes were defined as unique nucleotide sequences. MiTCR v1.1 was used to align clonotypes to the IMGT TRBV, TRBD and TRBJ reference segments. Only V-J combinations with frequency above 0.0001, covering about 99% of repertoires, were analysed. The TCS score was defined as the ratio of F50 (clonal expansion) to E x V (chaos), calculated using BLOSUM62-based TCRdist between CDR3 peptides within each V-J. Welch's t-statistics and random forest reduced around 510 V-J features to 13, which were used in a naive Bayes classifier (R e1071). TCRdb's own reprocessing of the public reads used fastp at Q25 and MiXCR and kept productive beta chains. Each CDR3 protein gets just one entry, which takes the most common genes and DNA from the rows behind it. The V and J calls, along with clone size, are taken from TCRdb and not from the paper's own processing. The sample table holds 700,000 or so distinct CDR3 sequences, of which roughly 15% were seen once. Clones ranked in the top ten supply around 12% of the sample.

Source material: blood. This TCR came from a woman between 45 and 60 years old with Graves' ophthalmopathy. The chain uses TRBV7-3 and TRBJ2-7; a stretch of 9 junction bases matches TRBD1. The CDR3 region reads CASSPGTGLGYEQYF. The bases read TGTGCCAGCAGCCCTGGGACAGGGTTAGGGTACGAGCAGTACTTC. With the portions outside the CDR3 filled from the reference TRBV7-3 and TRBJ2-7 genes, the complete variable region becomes GAGVSQTPSNKVTEKGKYVELRCDPISGHTALYWYRQSLGQGPEFLIYFQGTGAADDSGLPNDRFFAVRPEGSVSTLKIQRTERGDSAVYLCASSPGTGLGYEQYFGPGTRLTVT.